The 31 T cell receptor beta chains below all came from one sample that was sequenced in a study of T cells in women clearing cervical HPV infection listed by TCRdb under 2018. Libraries came from the immunoSEQ multiplex PCR assay. TCRdb's version of the immuneACCESS table is confined to in-frame rearrangements and falls short of the full clone set. An unresolved V gene accounts for under half of the shortfall where checked; the remainder is of unknown origin. This sample's table contains approximately 16,000 clones. The ten top clones hold roughly a tenth of the sample. Sample: blood buffy coat. The source of these receptors is a woman aged 18 to 75 with a cervical HPV16 infection that either progressed to CIN3+ or cleared (not recorded which).

On this clone itself: The CDR3 end is not reached by the read, which stops 3 residues before it; the germline J gene fills it in. The chain recombines TRBV7-6 with TRBJ2-7, with 9 bases matching TRBD1. Germline CDR1 reads SGHVS; CDR2 reads FNYEAQ. V dropped 3 bases and J dropped 6; count of bases not matched to a gene: 6. The CDR3 sequence is 14 residues long. CDR3 bases read: TGTGCCAGCAGCTTTGGGGACAGGGATCCCGAG. This translates into CASSFGDRDPE. The whole CDR3 sequence reads CASSFGDRDPEQYF.

The CDR3 region is CASSDVDRGSPLHF. Partial CDR3 DNA: TGTGCCAGCAGTGACGTGGACAGAGGTTCACCC. The J gene is TRBJ1-6, the V gene TRBV6-1; TRBD1 is a possible D gene (6 bases). The sequence runs out 3 residues before the end of the CDR3; the remainder is reconstructed from the germline J gene. This CDR3 region has 14 residues. The V and J ends lost 3 bases and 9 bases respectively, with 12 bases between them. CDR1 MNHNS and CDR2 SASEGT come from the germline V gene.

As regards this clone: The sequence runs out 3 residues before the end of the CDR3; the remainder is reconstructed from the germline J gene. J is TRBJ2-7 and V is TRBV11-3; a possible D gene is TRBD2 (6 bases). The germline V gene encodes CDR1 SGHNT and CDR2 YENEEA. This CDR3 has 13 residues. V was shortened by 8 bases and J by 0 bases, with 11 bases between the two germline ends. CDR3 bases read: TGTGCCAGCCGGGACTCGACCTCCTACGAG. Its protein product is CASRDSTSYE. From start to end, the CDR3 is CASRDSTSYEQYF. The variable domain in full, with the rest retrieved from reference TRBV11-3 and TRBJ2-7, is EAGVVQSPRYKIIEKKQPVAFWCNPISGHNTLYWYLQNLGQGPELLIRYENEEAVDDSQLPKDRFSAERLKGVDSTLKIQPAELGDSAVYLCASRDSTSYEQYFGPGTRLTVT.

About this clone: The read is 3 residues too short to cover the CDR3 end, so that end is filled in from the germline J gene. The V call is TRBV18, the J call TRBJ1-2; no clear D gene. The CDR3 spans 15 residues. Germline V gene sequence: CDR1 KGHSH, CDR2 LQKENI. CDR3 region: CASSPHKVESYDYTF. The CDR3 DNA, read in part, is TGTGCCAGCTCACCCCATAAAGTTGAGAGCTACGAC.

Turning to this clone: Coverage ceases 3 residues before the CDR3 finishes, and the germline J gene fills in the end. V usage is TRBV10-3 and J usage is TRBJ2-2, with a weak D call TRBD1 (6 bases). Trimming removed 4 bases from V and 1 base from J, with 10 bases in between. CDR1 is ENHRY, CDR2 SYGVKD, per germline. This CDR3 is built from 15 residues. CDR3 in amino acids: CAISVLGQNTGELFF. The CDR3 DNA, read in part, is TGTGCCATCAGTGTGTTGGGACAGAACACCGGGGAG.

Regarding this clone: The sequenced fragment ends 3 residues before the CDR3 boundary, so the rest is inferred from the germline J gene. V is TRBV7-3 and J is TRBJ1-2; D unclear. The CDR3 consists of 14 residues. Germline-derived CDR1 and CDR2 are SGHTA and FQGTGA. The CDR3 spells CASSLSGEYNDYTF. Partial CDR3 DNA: TGTGCCAGCAGCTTATCAGGAGAGTACAATGAC.

About this clone: Read data end 3 residues before the CDR3 end; the end is taken from the germline J gene. The V gene is TRBV5-6, the J gene TRBJ1-4, with D possibly matching TRBD1 (6 bases). Germline lookup yields CDR1 SGHDT and CDR2 YYEEEE. The length of the CDR3 is 14 residues. V dropped 0 bases and J dropped 7 bases, with 10 bases sitting between them. CDR3 residues: CASSLVGAGEKLFF. Partial CDR3 DNA: TGTGCCAGCAGCTTGGTGGGGGCTGGTGAAAAA.

Regarding this clone: The read ends 3 residues early relative to the CDR3; the germline J gene fills the gap. The chain links TRBV20-1 to TRBJ2-3; D not certain. The germline V gene has CDR1 DFQATT and CDR2 SNEGSKA (reference sequence). The CDR3 is made up of 12 amino acids. The DNA read from the CDR3 is TGCAGTGCTAGATACTCGCAAGAGACG. Translated, it gives CSARYSQET. The entire CDR3 protein reads CSARYSQETQYF.

This clone registers medium-sized by frequency. Read sequence stops 3 residues before the CDR3 end, and the germline J gene provides the missing end. The rearrangement joins TRBV12-3 or TRBV12-4 to TRBJ1-1; TRBD1 matches 7 bases. Germline trimming cut 3 bases from V and 0 bases from J; bases unmatched to any gene: 13. The CDR3 has 18 amino acids. Partial CDR3 DNA: TGTGCCAGCAGTTTTTCCCCTTACCCGGGACAGATGAACACTGAA. Protein product: CASSFSPYPGQMNTE. The entire CDR3 sequence reads CASSFSPYPGQMNTEAFF.

About this clone: With the read ending 3 residues before the CDR3 end, the germline J gene is used to fill in that end. The chain recombines TRBV5-1 with TRBJ1-1; D is perhaps TRBD1 (6 bases). The germline V and J ends were trimmed by 3 bases and 0 bases, with 9 bases remaining between them. CDR3 length: 14 amino acids. CDR1 and CDR2 (germline): SGHRS, YFSETQ. CDR3 DNA, as far as it was read: TGCGCCAGCAGCTACAGGGATATGAACACTGAA. Translated, it gives CASSYRDMNTE. The CDR3 in its entirety is CASSYRDMNTEAFF.

For this clone: The CDR3 extends 3 residues past the end of the read, so its final part is completed from the germline J gene. The chain uses TRBV7-8 and TRBJ2-1; TRBD2 aligns across 10 bases. This CDR3 has 15 residues. CDR1 is SGHVS, CDR2 FQNEAQ, per germline. The J segment lost 9 bases and the V segment lost 2 bases, leaving 7 bases of the junction unmatched. The CDR3 bases that were read are TGTGCCAGCAGCTTAAAAAGCGGGGGGGCATTTGAG. Translated, it gives CASSLKSGGAFE. The full CDR3 protein is CASSLKSGGAFEQFF.

In the case of this clone: The CDR3 is cut off 3 residues early in the read; its end comes from the germline J gene. V gene TRBV7-9 combines with J gene TRBJ1-2, with 10 bases identical to TRBD1. Trimming cost V 4 bases and J 4 bases; bases outside gene matches: 6. CDR1 is SEHNR and CDR2 is FQNEAQ in the germline V gene (reference sequence). The CDR3 has 15 residues. CDR3 region: CASSSGTGVAYGYTF. The CDR3 DNA, read in part, is TGTGCCAGCAGCTCCGGGACAGGGGTGGCCTATGGC.

The CDR3 loop reads CASSLTGVTDTQYF. The CDR3 bases that were read are TGCGCCAGCAGCTTGACAGGGGTCACAGATACG. V is TRBV5-1 and J is TRBJ2-3; the match to TRBD1 covers 7 bases. The sequenced fragment ends 3 residues before the CDR3 boundary, so the rest is inferred from the germline J gene. CDR3 length: 14 residues. CDR1 and CDR2 from the germline V gene are SGHRS and YFSETQ. The junction had 1 base not matched to a gene; V was cut back by 1 base and J by 2 bases.

Comments on this clone: Read sequence stops 3 residues before the CDR3 end, and the germline J gene provides the missing end. This chain links TRBV7-2 with TRBJ2-5, with 8 positions matching TRBD2. This CDR3 has 15 residues. The V and J ends lost 3 bases and 1 base, in that order; junction bases with no gene match: 4. The germline CDR1 and CDR2 sequences are SGHTA and FQGNSA. The covered CDR3 bases are TGTGCCAGCAGCTTTAGCGGGGAAACCCAAGAGACC. It specifies CASSFSGETQET. The full-length CDR3 reads as CASSFSGETQETQYF.

Note on this clone: The CDR3 is cut off 3 residues early in the read; its end comes from the germline J gene. The V call is TRBV7-3, the J call TRBJ1-1; 7 nucleotides match TRBD1. CDR3 length equals 14 residues. The ends lost 5 bases at V and 4 bases at J; junction bases unmatched: 7. Germline V lookup: CDR1 SGHTA, CDR2 FQGTGA. The sequenced CDR3 bases are TGTGCCAGCAGCCCCGTCAGGGGGGTCACTGAA. Its protein product is CASSPVRGVTE. The entire CDR3 is CASSPVRGVTEAFF.

Note on this clone: The read terminates 3 residues ahead of where the CDR3 ends, so the germline J gene completes it. At the DNA level, this CDR3 is encoded by other sequences in the same sample as well. The chain employs TRBV5-1 and TRBJ1-3; D uncertain. The CDR3 covers 13 residues. Germline CDR1 SGHRS, CDR2 YFSETQ. Trimming shortened V by 0 bases and J by 4 bases, and 5 bases separated the two germline ends. The sequenced part of the CDR3 DNA is TGCGCCAGCAGCTTGGCGGGGGGAAACACC. Its protein is CASSLAGGNT. Given in full, the CDR3 is CASSLAGGNTIYF.

A word on this clone: The read halts 3 residues ahead of the CDR3 end, with the missing end drawn from the germline J gene. This chain links TRBV19 with TRBJ1-4; D perhaps matches TRBD1 (5 bases). The CDR3 runs 14 residues. The germline V gene encodes CDR1 LNHDA and CDR2 SQIVND (reference sequence). With 6 bases removed from V and 2 bases from J, the gap between germline ends came to 10 bases. CDR3 sequence reads: CASRKGRTNEKLFF. CDR3 bases read: TGTGCCAGTAGGAAGGGGCGGACTAATGAAAAA.

Turning to this clone: Read sequence stops 3 residues before the CDR3 end, and the germline J gene provides the missing end. The chain has TRBV5-6 and TRBJ1-2; D might be TRBD1 (5 bases). Germline-derived CDR1 and CDR2 are SGHDT and YYEEEE. Between the trimmed V and J ends, which lost 0 bases and 0 bases, there was a span of 9 bases. The CDR3 has 15 amino acids. The sequenced CDR3 bases are TGTGCCAGCAGCTTGGCCCAGGGCCCTAACTATGGC. Its protein is CASSLAQGPNYG. The full CDR3 sequence reads CASSLAQGPNYGYTF. Variable domain in full (rest from reference TRBV5-6 and TRBJ1-2): DAGVTQSPTHLIKTRGQQVTLRCSPKSGHDTVSWYQQALGQGPQFIFQYYEEEERQRGNFPDRFSGHQFPNYSSELNVNALLLGDSALYLCASSLAQGPNYGYTFGSGTRLTVV.

Details on this clone: The CDR3 end falls 3 residues outside the read, so it is completed with the germline J gene. This chain links TRBV10-3 with TRBJ1-5; D remains ambiguous. V was pared by 3 bases and J by 9 bases, with 9 bases between. The CDR3 runs 12 residues. CDR1 and CDR2 (germline): ENHRY, SYGVKD. CDR3 loop: CAISERVRPQHF. CDR3 bases read: TGTGCCATCAGTGAAAGGGTCAGGCCC.

CDR3 sequence reads: CSVGSSGSADTQYF. The part of the CDR3 DNA that was read is TGCAGCGTTGGGTCTAGCGGGAGTGCAGATACG. This chain uses TRBV29-1 with TRBJ2-3, with 10 bases identical to TRBD2. The read ends 3 residues before the CDR3 terminus; that terminus is restored from the germline J gene. The length of the CDR3 is 14 residues. CDR1 and CDR2 (germline): SQVTM, ANQGSEA. The V gene end was trimmed by 4 bases and the J gene end by 4 bases; junction bases not matched to a gene: 5.

A note on this clone: The read is 3 residues too short to cover the CDR3 end, so that end is filled in from the germline J gene. The gene calls are TRBV20-1 and TRBJ2-5; D gene ambiguous. Germline-derived CDR1 and CDR2 are DFQATT and SNEGSKA (reference sequence). The V gene lost 5 bases and the J gene lost 4 bases, with 11 bases spanning the gap. The CDR3 spans 12 residues. The CDR3 loop is CSAPRSLETQYF. CDR3 DNA (partial): TGCAGTGCTCCGAGGTCCCTAGAGACC.

CDR3 DNA (partial): TGCAGTGCCCAAGCGGGAGGGACGTACGAG. It specifies CSAQAGGTYE. The CDR3 in its entirety is CSAQAGGTYEQYF. The chain is built from TRBV20-1 and TRBJ2-7; TRBD2 agrees at 10 bases. The read terminates 3 residues ahead of where the CDR3 ends, so the germline J gene completes it. The J segment lost 4 bases and the V segment lost 6 bases, leaving 6 bases of the junction unmatched. The germline CDR1 and CDR2 sequences are DFQATT and SNEGSKA (reference sequence). The CDR3 runs to 13 residues.

On this clone: The CDR3 is cut off 3 residues early in the read; its end comes from the germline J gene. The chain couples TRBV14 to TRBJ1-2; D remains unclear. The V end lost 0 bases, the J end lost 7 bases, and 9 bases lay between the germline ends. Germline-derived CDR1 and CDR2 are SGHDN and FVKESK. This CDR3 contains 13 residues. CDR3 sequence: CASSQDRLGGYTF. CDR3 DNA, as far as it was read: TGTGCCAGCAGCCAAGACAGGTTAGGTGGC.

With respect to this clone: The sequence runs out 3 residues before the end of the CDR3; the remainder is reconstructed from the germline J gene. The rearrangement links TRBV6-2 or TRBV6-3 to TRBJ1-2; D call uncertain. This CDR3 has 12 amino acids. Germline V gives CDR1 MNHEY, CDR2 SVGEGT. Partial CDR3 DNA: TGTGCCAGCAGAGTTTCTGTCGGGGGC. Residues: CASRVSVGG. The full CDR3 protein reads CASRVSVGGYTF.

A word on this clone: The missing CDR3 end, 3 residues past where the read stops, is filled in from the germline J gene. This chain uses TRBV6-2 or TRBV6-3 with TRBJ2-5; D might be TRBD1 (6 bases). V lost 5 bases and J lost 1, with 17 bases in between. The CDR3 is 16 amino acids. Per germline, CDR1 MNHEY and CDR2 SVGEGT. The CDR3 region is CASSGGPDRLQETQYF. The covered CDR3 bases are TGTGCCAGCAGTGGGGGCCCTGACAGGCTCCAAGAGACC.

Comments on this clone: From the germline J gene comes the end of the CDR3, since the read stops 3 residues before it. Other DNA sequences of this sample code for an identical CDR3. This rearrangement joins TRBV18 to TRBJ2-1; 7 positions match TRBD1. Unmatched junction bases numbered 5, after V lost 0 bases and J lost 3 bases. From germline, CDR1 is KGHSH and CDR2 LQKENI. The CDR3 runs to 16 residues. The sequenced part of the CDR3 DNA is TGTGCCAGCTCACCACCGGTAGCAGGGGGCTACAATGAG. This codes for CASSPPVAGGYNE. The whole CDR3 protein reads CASSPPVAGGYNEQFF.

Concerning this clone itself: The sequenced fragment ends 3 residues before the CDR3 boundary, so the rest is inferred from the germline J gene. This rearrangement joins TRBV7-6 to TRBJ1-5, with no clear D. Germline CDR1 reads SGHVS; CDR2 reads FNYEAQ. The CDR3 extends over 16 amino acids. Trimming shortened V by 4 bases and J by 3 bases, and 16 bases separated the two germline ends. The part of the CDR3 DNA that was read is TGTGCCAGCAGCTCCGCGGGAGGGATTGACAATCAGCCC. This sequence encodes CASSSAGGIDNQP. The whole CDR3 protein is CASSSAGGIDNQPQHF.

The CDR3 sequence: CASTKDQGQTYGYTF. CDR3 bases read: TGTGCCAGTACCAAGGACCAGGGACAGACCTATGGC. This sequence joins TRBV19 and TRBJ1-2; TRBD1 matches 7 bases. The read terminates 3 residues ahead of where the CDR3 ends, so the germline J gene completes it. The germline V gene has CDR1 LNHDA and CDR2 SQIVND (reference sequence). Trimming took 7 bases from V and 4 from J; bases not matched to a gene: 12. The CDR3 is 15 amino acids.

Incomplete CDR3 DNA: TGTGCCAGCAGTTACACTATCCTCCACAACACAGATACG. Protein: CASSYTILHNTDT. The whole CDR3 protein reads CASSYTILHNTDTQYF. The chain uses TRBV6-2 or TRBV6-3 and TRBJ2-3, with no clear D. The CDR3 extends 3 residues past the end of the read, so its final part is completed from the germline J gene. Germline CDR1 MNHEY, CDR2 SVGEGT. Deletions cut 2 bases from V and 2 bases from J, with 14 bases between. This CDR3 spans 16 amino acids.

With respect to this clone: The read halts 3 residues ahead of the CDR3 end, with the missing end drawn from the germline J gene. The rearrangement links TRBV11-2 to TRBJ2-3, with TRBD2 matching over 12 bases. CDR1 and CDR2 (germline): SGHAT, FQNNGV. This CDR3 has 15 amino acids. CDR3 DNA, as far as it was read: TGTGCCAGCATGCCACTAGCGGGGGGTTCTAAGACG. Amino acids: CASMPLAGGSKT. The whole CDR3 protein is CASMPLAGGSKTQYF. Full variable domain (missing parts from reference TRBV11-2 and TRBJ2-3): EAGVAQSPRYKIIEKRQSVAFWCNPISGHATLYWYQQILGQGPKLLIQFQNNGVVDDSQLPKDRFSAERLKGVDSTLKIQPAKLEDSAVYLCASMPLAGGSKTQYFGPGTRLTVL.

About this clone: Germline and junction disagree at one end, which may indicate a read error. The sequenced fragment ends 3 residues before the CDR3 boundary, so the rest is inferred from the germline J gene. The chain links TRBV4-1 to TRBJ1-4; D is undetermined. The CDR3 length is 16 residues. Germline CDR1 reads MGHRA; CDR2 reads YSYEKL. The covered CDR3 bases are TGCGCCAGTAGCCAATCTTGGACCCCTGCGGGTGAAAAA. This gives the protein CASSQSWTPAGEK. The whole CDR3 reads CASSQSWTPAGEKLFF.